This entry lists 20 T cell receptor beta chains sequenced from one sample in a study of blood T cell repertoires in COVID-19. Data came from immunoSEQ multiplex PCR; TCRdb stores just in-frame clones and leaves some out. The sample shows 200,000 to 250,000 clones, around 90% of them seen only once. The sequencing input was peripheral blood. Every receptor here comes from a woman younger than 35 who had recovered from COVID-19.

This clone was seen a few times. The chain links TRBV7-9 to TRBJ2-7; tentatively, D is TRBD1 (5 bases). The CDR3 has 15 residues. The V gene's germline CDR1 is SEHNR and CDR2 FQNEAQ (reference sequence). The ends were cut back, 1 base at V and 0 bases at J, with 10 bases in the middle. The CDR3 nucleotides read TGTGCCAGCAGCTTAGAGTGGGGCGGCTCCTACGAGCAGTACTTC. Its protein product is CASSLEWGGSYEQYF.

The chain recombines TRBV4-1 with TRBJ2-4; TRBD1 aligns across 8 bases. CDR1 and CDR2 from the germline V gene are MGHRA and YSYEKL. CDR3 size: 16 residues. V trimming: 1 base; J trimming: 9 bases; junction bases outside the gene matches: 11. The CDR3: CASSQVGQGREGIQYF. The CDR3 coding sequence is TGCGCCAGCAGCCAAGTAGGACAGGGCCGAGAGGGCATTCAGTACTTC.

This chain links TRBV5-6 with TRBJ2-2; 8 bases agree with TRBD2. This CDR3 region has 16 residues. The V gene end was trimmed by 2 bases and the J gene end by 1 base; junction bases not matched to a gene: 4. Germline V gives CDR1 SGHDT, CDR2 YYEEEE. The CDR3 reads CASSFPGGENTGELFF. DNA of the CDR3: TGTGCCAGCAGCTTCCCCGGGGGGGAGAACACCGGGGAGCTGTTTTTT.

The chain has TRBV18 and TRBJ2-1; tentatively, D is TRBD2 (5 bases). Between the trimmed V and J ends, which lost 4 bases and 0 bases, there was a span of 10 bases. Per germline, CDR1 KGHSH and CDR2 LQKENI. This CDR3 is 15 amino acids long. CDR3 loop: CASSRDYDSYNEQFF. The CDR3, as DNA: TGTGCCAGCTCACGAGACTATGACTCCTACAATGAGCAGTTCTTC.

The CDR3 coding sequence is TGTGCCAGCAGCTTCGCGCGGGGGGCGCAAATTCTGTACGAGCAGTACTTC. It codes for CASSFARGAQILYEQYF. This sequence joins TRBV13 and TRBJ2-7, with 8 bases fitting TRBD2. V shed 3 bases and J 4 bases; nucleotides not matched to a gene: 14. The CDR3 is made up of 17 amino acids. CDR1 is PRHDT and CDR2 is FYEKMQ in the germline V gene (reference sequence).

This chain joins TRBV4-1 and TRBJ1-1; 7 nucleotides agree with TRBD1. Germline CDR1 is MGHRA and CDR2 is YSYEKL. V shed 0 bases and J 0 bases; nucleotides not matched to a gene: 4. CDR3 size: 16 residues. The CDR3 region has the DNA TGCGCCAGCAGCCAAGATCCCAGGGGGATGAACACTGAAGCTTTCTTT. Translation gives CASSQDPRGMNTEAFF.

V gene TRBV19 combines with J gene TRBJ2-7; TRBD1 agrees at 10 bases. J lost 4 bases, V lost 7 bases, and 10 bases had no gene match. This CDR3 is built from 15 residues. CDR1 is LNHDA and CDR2 is SQIVND in the germline V gene (reference sequence). CDR3 residues: CASTPGTGERYEQYF. The DNA of the CDR3 is TGTGCCAGTACCCCCGGGACAGGGGAAAGGTACGAGCAGTACTTC.

The chain uses TRBV7-9 and TRBJ2-1, with 7 bases matching TRBD2. This CDR3 has 16 amino acids. The V gene's germline CDR1 is SEHNR and CDR2 FQNEAQ (reference sequence). V trimming: 1 base; J trimming: 7 bases; junction bases outside the gene matches: 10. CDR3 sequence (DNA): TGTGCCAGCAGCTTAGTTGTCGCGGGAGAAGGGAATGAGCAGTTCTTC. Protein product: CASSLVVAGEGNEQFF. The whole variable domain, remainder taken from reference TRBV7-9 and TRBJ2-1, is DTGVSQNPRHKITKRGQNVTFRCDPISEHNRLYWYRQTLGQGPEFLTYFQNEAQLEKSRLLSDRFSAERPKGSFSTLEIQRTEQGDSAMYLCASSLVVAGEGNEQFFGPGTRLTVL.

The V and J genes are TRBV29-1 and TRBJ1-1; 8 bases agree with TRBD1. Germline V gene data show CDR1 as SQVTM and CDR2 as ANQGSEA. The ends lost 7 bases at V and 1 base at J; junction bases unmatched: 5. This CDR3 region has 13 residues. CDR3 loop: CSADGQGNTEAFF. In nucleotides, the CDR3 is TGCAGCGCCGATGGACAGGGGAACACTGAAGCTTTCTTT.

This chain's CDR3 is CASSTDRAAGTQYF. In nucleotides, the CDR3 is TGTGCCAGCAGTACGGACAGGGCCGCGGGGACCCAGTACTTC. The J gene is TRBJ2-5, the V gene TRBV2; 8 bases agree with TRBD1. Germline CDR1 reads SNHLY; CDR2 reads FYNNEI. J lost 7 bases, V lost 5 bases, and 9 bases had no gene match. The CDR3 consists of 14 residues. The full variable domain, completed using reference TRBV2 and TRBJ2-5, is EPEVTQTPSHQVTQMGQEVILRCVPISNHLYFYWYRQILGQKVEFLVSFYNNEISEKSEIFDDQFSVERPDGSNFTLKIRSTKLEDSAMYFCASSTDRAAGTQYFGPGTRLLVL.

The chain joins TRBV10-3 to TRBJ1-1; no reliable D call. V lost 0 bases and J lost 5, with 10 bases in between. The CDR3 has 14 residues. Germline CDR1 and CDR2: ENHRY and SYGVKD. The CDR3 region is CAISESAGKTEAFF. Written as DNA, the CDR3 is TGTGCCATCAGTGAGTCGGCAGGCAAAACTGAAGCTTTCTTT.

This clone appeared once. This chain joins TRBV7-2 and TRBJ1-1; D possibly corresponds to TRBD1 (6 bases). The CDR3 has 15 residues. Germline lookup yields CDR1 SGHTA and CDR2 FQGNSA. V shed 1 base and J shed 1 base, with 10 bases lying between them. The CDR3 reads CASSLGSGANTEAFF. CDR3 sequence (DNA): TGTGCCAGCAGCTTAGGCTCAGGGGCGAACACTGAAGCTTTCTTT.

A single count supports this clone. DNA for the CDR3: TGCAGCGTTGAAGGGGGGCTCCACACTGAAGCTTTCTTT. This translates into CSVEGGLHTEAFF. This rearrangement joins TRBV29-1 to TRBJ1-1, with D maybe TRBD1 (6 bases). The V gene's germline CDR1 is SQVTM and CDR2 ANQGSEA. Trimming removed 1 base at V and 3 bases at J, with 9 bases between. The CDR3 loop spans 13 amino acids.

On this clone: The same CDR3 arises from other DNA sequences in this sample as well. V is TRBV10-3 and J is TRBJ2-1; 8 bases agree with TRBD2. Trimming cost V 8 bases and J 3 bases; bases outside gene matches: 3. The CDR3 runs 13 residues. CDR1 ENHRY and CDR2 SYGVKD come from the germline V gene. The CDR3 sequence is CAISTSGYNEQFF. In DNA, the CDR3 is TGTGCCATCTCAACTAGCGGCTACAATGAGCAGTTCTTC.

The chain joins TRBV6-2 or TRBV6-3 to TRBJ2-3; maybe TRBD1 (6 bases). The germline V gene has CDR1 MNHEY and CDR2 SVGEGT. The CDR3 sequence is 18 residues long. The V and J ends lost 5 bases and 1 base respectively, with 22 bases between them. DNA for the CDR3: TGTGCCAGCAGTGCCAACCCGGGACATCTTATTGGCACAGATACGCAGTATTTT. Encoded protein: CASSANPGHLIGTDTQYF.

This sequence joins TRBV11-3 and TRBJ2-1, with 14 bases lining up with TRBD2. Trimming cost V 4 bases and J 4 bases; bases outside gene matches: 3. Germline V gives CDR1 SGHNT, CDR2 YENEEA. The CDR3 contains 16 residues. CDR3 sequence reads: CASSSGTSGSYNEQFF. In DNA form, the CDR3 reads TGTGCCAGCAGCTCCGGGACTAGCGGGAGTTACAATGAGCAGTTCTTC.

This chain links TRBV7-9 with TRBJ1-2; D ambiguous. V shed 3 bases and J shed 8 bases, with 7 bases lying between them. CDR1 and CDR2 (germline): SEHNR, FQNEAQ (reference sequence). The CDR3 spans 11 residues. CDR3 protein: CASSLTRGYTF. CDR3 coding DNA: TGTGCCAGCAGCTTGACAAGAGGCTACACCTTC.

This clone came up once. The rearrangement links TRBV27 to TRBJ1-2; 9 bases match TRBD1. CDR1 MNHEY and CDR2 SMNVEV come from the germline V gene (reference sequence). Trimming cost V 5 bases and J 8 bases; bases outside gene matches: 6. The CDR3 loop spans 13 amino acids. The CDR3 DNA reads TGTGCCAGCAGTCCCGGACAGGGGTCCGGCTACACCTTC. Translation gives CASSPGQGSGYTF.

V is TRBV10-3 and J is TRBJ1-2; TRBD1 might be the D (5 bases). Germline V CDR1 and CDR2: ENHRY, SYGVKD. The CDR3 contains 13 residues. Trimming removed 8 bases from V and 2 bases from J, with 12 bases in between. DNA for the CDR3: TGTGCCATCTTACCCGACAGAAACTATGGCTACACCTTC. Translated, it gives CAILPDRNYGYTF.

This chain joins TRBV27 and TRBJ1-5; TRBD1 aligns across 7 bases. CDR1 and CDR2 from the germline V gene are MNHEY and SMNVEV (reference sequence). J was trimmed by 0 bases and V by 6 bases; bases with no gene match: 5. The CDR3 is made up of 15 amino acids. This chain's CDR3 is CASSPGTDSNQPQHF. The CDR3 DNA sequence: TGTGCCAGCAGCCCAGGGACAGATAGCAATCAGCCCCAGCATTTT.